The T cell receptor beta chain described here comes from a study of cytomegalovirus exposure and HLA in healthy donors. The PCR contained 60 Vbeta and 13 Jbeta primers. Using immunoSEQ multiplex PCR, the repertoire was profiled, and TCRdb retains in-frame clones only, with some absent. The sample consists of 150,000 to 170,000 clones, roughly 75% of them appearing once. Study-level results: In presence/absence analyses, roughly uniform sequencing depth across donors was assumed.

The sample holds one count of this clone. What it recognizes is unknown. In germline, CDR1 is SGHRS, CDR2 YFSETQ. V was pared by 0 bases and J by 4 bases, with 17 bases between. The CDR3 covers 17 residues. This sequence was found in a man between 18 and 29 years old in good health and CMV-seronegative. Sequencing was performed on PBMCs. This chain uses TRBV5-1 with TRBJ2-1; maybe TRBD2 (5 bases). This CDR3 reads CASSLVVWTDSYNEQFF. As DNA, the CDR3 is TGCGCCAGCAGCTTGGTGGTTTGGACGGACTCGTACAATGAGCAGTTCTTC. Complete variable domain (other parts from reference TRBV5-1 and TRBJ2-1): KAGVTQTPRYLIKTRGQQVTLSCSPISGHRSVSWYQQTPGQGLQFLFEYFSETQRNKGNFPGRFSGRQFSNSRSEMNVSTLELGDSALYLCASSLVVWTDSYNEQFFGPGTRLTVL.